These 24 T cell receptor beta chains were all obtained from the same sample, sequenced in a study of blood T cell repertoires in COVID-19. Sequencing used immunoSEQ multiplex PCR; TCRdb keeps in-frame clones, though not all of them. This table has around 300,000 clones, around four fifths appearing once. The sequenced material came from peripheral blood. All receptors come from a man aged 30-40 years with active or convalescent COVID-19.

The chain employs TRBV5-4 and TRBJ1-2, with 9 bases matching TRBD1. This CDR3 has 14 amino acids. The trim removed 1 base at V and 9 bases at J, leaving 7 bases unmatched. Per germline, CDR1 SGHNT and CDR2 YYREEE (reference sequence). This CDR3 reads CASSLFTGGFRYTF. CDR3 nucleotides: TGTGCCAGCAGCTTGTTTACAGGGGGCTTTCGCTACACCTTC.

The genes are TRBV14 and TRBJ2-3, with D maybe TRBD1 (6 bases). The V and J ends lost 6 bases and 4 bases respectively, with 17 bases between them. The CDR3 runs 15 residues. Per the germline V gene, CDR1 is SGHDN and CDR2 is FVKESK. CDR3 residues: CASRQGEGFADTQYF. Written as DNA, the CDR3 is TGTGCCAGCAGACAGGGAGAAGGTTTCGCAGATACGCAGTATTTT. The full variable domain, completed using reference TRBV14 and TRBJ2-3, is EAGVTQFPSHSVIEKGQTVTLRCDPISGHDNLYWYRRVMGKEIKFLLHFVKESKQDESGMPNNRFLAERTGGTYSTLKVQPAELEDSGVYFCASRQGEGFADTQYFGPGTRLTVL.

This clone was detected a few times. The chain employs TRBV19 and TRBJ2-4; possible D gene TRBD1, 5 bases. Trimming cost V 0 bases and J 3 bases, with 18 bases left between them. From germline, CDR1 is LNHDA and CDR2 SQIVND (reference sequence). The length of the CDR3 is 18 residues. The CDR3 is CASSIDWGAARGKNIQYF. CDR3 bases: TGTGCCAGTAGTATAGATTGGGGTGCGGCTAGGGGCAAAAACATTCAGTACTTC.

This clone was seen just once. As DNA, the CDR3 is TGTGCCAGCAGTGAAAGTATGACCCGGGGAGCTTTCTTT. This translates into CASSESMTRGAFF. The chain uses TRBV6-1 and TRBJ1-1; unclear D gene. In germline, CDR1 is MNHNS, CDR2 SASEGT. CDR3 length equals 13 residues. V was clipped by 2 bases and J by 10 bases, with 14 bases between them.

V usage is TRBV2 and J usage is TRBJ1-5; 10 nucleotides agree with TRBD1. Trimming removed 6 bases from V and 2 bases from J; junction bases left unmatched: 7. The germline V gene has CDR1 SNHLY and CDR2 FYNNEI. The CDR3 has 16 residues. CDR3 nucleotides: TGTGCCAGCAGACCACTCGGGACAGGGGGCAATCAGCCCCAGCATTTT. Amino acids: CASRPLGTGGNQPQHF.

The rearrangement joins TRBV4-3 to TRBJ1-1; D is possibly TRBD1 (5 bases). Trimming stripped 0 bases from V and 5 bases from J, with 13 bases between. Germline V gene lookup returns CDR1 LGHNA and CDR2 YSLEER. There are 15 residues in the CDR3. For the CDR3, the DNA is TGCGCCAGCAGCCAAGATTTCGGGGGTCTTACTGAAGCTTTCTTT. It yields the protein CASSQDFGGLTEAFF.

The gene calls are TRBV6-4 and TRBJ2-3, with D possibly matching TRBD2 (6 bases). Germline CDR1 MRHNA, CDR2 SNTAGT. The CDR3 is 14 residues long. V lost 0 bases, J lost 6 bases, and 10 bases lay in between. CDR3 DNA sequence: TGTGCCAGCAGTGACTCGGGGGGAGGCGATACGCAGTATTTT. Residues: CASSDSGGGDTQYF.

V gene TRBV19 combines with J gene TRBJ1-2; the D is unclear. The V gene's germline CDR1 is LNHDA and CDR2 SQIVND (reference sequence). Trimming stripped 5 bases from V and 4 bases from J, with 17 bases between. The CDR3 is made up of 15 amino acids. This chain's CDR3 is CASSFRALISYGYTF. For the CDR3, the DNA is TGTGCCAGTAGTTTTAGAGCGCTTATCTCCTATGGCTACACCTTC.

This chain links TRBV12-3 or TRBV12-4 with TRBJ1-2; D is possibly TRBD1 (5 bases). The V gene lost 3 bases and the J gene lost 6 bases, with 8 bases spanning the gap. The length of the CDR3 is 12 residues. The CDR3 region is CASSLGPDGYTF. The CDR3 DNA reads TGTGCCAGCAGTTTGGGGCCGGATGGCTACACCTTC.

This chain links TRBV7-9 with TRBJ2-2, with 8 bases that match TRBD1. V shed 3 bases, J shed 4 bases, and the junction held 10 bases outside the gene matches. Germline V gene sequence: CDR1 SEHNR, CDR2 FQNEAQ (reference sequence). The CDR3 contains 17 residues. The CDR3 DNA reads TGTGCCAGCAGCTTGGGCGGGACAGGTGGAGGCACCGGGGAGCTGTTTTTT. This encodes CASSLGGTGGGTGELFF.

On this clone: This CDR3 is also generated by other DNA sequences in the sample. This chain joins TRBV29-1 and TRBJ1-1, with a weak D call TRBD1 (5 bases). The germline gives CDR1 SQVTM, CDR2 ANQGSEA. The CDR3 runs to 12 residues. Deletions cut 4 bases from V and 1 base from J, with 7 bases between. In nucleotides, the CDR3 is TGCAGCGTTGGCCAGGGGAACACTGAAGCTTTCTTT. Translated: CSVGQGNTEAFF.

Ten or more counts support this clone. The chain links TRBV4-2 to TRBJ2-7; possibly TRBD2 for D (6 bases). The CDR3 runs to 15 residues. The V and J ends lost 0 bases and 10 bases respectively, with 19 bases between them. Germline V gives CDR1 LGHNA, CDR2 YNFKEQ. The DNA for the CDR3 is TGTGCCAGCAGCCAAGATGATGGGGCGGGGCCGGAACAGTACTTC. The encoded protein is CASSQDDGAGPEQYF.

This CDR3 is CASSRTAGYGYTF. CDR3 sequence (DNA): TGTGCCAGCAGTCGGACAGCCGGCTATGGCTACACCTTC. The chain uses TRBV7-2 and TRBJ1-2, with D possibly being TRBD1 (6 bases). The V gene's germline CDR1 is SGHTA and CDR2 FQGNSA. There are 13 residues in the CDR3. Trimming cost V 6 bases and J 4 bases, with 12 bases left between them.

This chain links TRBV19 with TRBJ1-2, with a possible D match to TRBD1 (5 bases). The V end was cut by 8 bases, the J end by 2 bases, with 12 bases between. In germline, CDR1 is LNHDA, CDR2 SQIVND (reference sequence). This CDR3 has 13 residues. As DNA, the CDR3 is TGTGCCAGTGAGGGACTCAGGAACTATGGCTACACCTTC. Protein product: CASEGLRNYGYTF.

The rearrangement joins TRBV7-2 to TRBJ1-2, with D perhaps TRBD1 (5 bases). The length of the CDR3 is 14 residues. Looked up from germline, CDR1 is SGHTA and CDR2 is FQGNSA. Trimming stripped 5 bases from V and 8 bases from J, with 18 bases between. CDR3: CASSVDSNLRGYTF. The DNA of the CDR3 is TGTGCCAGCAGCGTAGACAGTAACCTTAGGGGCTACACCTTC. Using reference TRBV7-2 and TRBJ1-2 for the parts outside the CDR3, the full variable domain is GAGVSQSPSNKVTEKGKDVELRCDPISGHTALYWYRQSLGQGLEFLIYFQGNSAPDKSGLPSDRFSAERTGGSVSTLTIQRTQQEDSAVYLCASSVDSNLRGYTFGSGTRLTVV.

This clone is a singleton in its sample. The chain employs TRBV11-2 and TRBJ1-1; 12 positions agree with TRBD1. Germline trimming cut 5 bases from V and 8 bases from J; bases unmatched to any gene: 9. Germline CDR1 and CDR2: SGHAT and FQNNGV. There are 15 residues in the CDR3. The CDR3 nucleotides are TGTGCCAGCAGCCTTTCCGGGACAGGGGGCAGGGAAGCTTTCTTT. It specifies CASSLSGTGGREAFF.

The chain joins TRBV14 to TRBJ2-3, with TRBD2 matching 8 bases. V trimming: 0 bases; J trimming: 6 bases; junction bases outside the gene matches: 8. The CDR3 loop spans 16 amino acids. CDR1 is SGHDN, CDR2 FVKESK, per germline. CDR3 bases: TGTGCCAGCAGCCAAGATCCCACTAGCGGAGTGGATACGCAGTATTTT. It encodes CASSQDPTSGVDTQYF.

This clone was seen only once. The chain carries TRBV4-3 and TRBJ2-5; D uncertain. CDR1 is LGHNA and CDR2 is YSLEER in the germline V gene. CDR3 length: 13 amino acids. Deletions cut 0 bases from V and 4 bases from J, with 6 bases between. This chain's CDR3 is CASSQEAVETQYF. The CDR3 bases are TGCGCCAGCAGCCAAGAGGCCGTAGAGACCCAGTACTTC.

The V gene is TRBV3-1 (or the pseudogene TRBV3-2), the J gene TRBJ2-3, with D uncertain. With 3 bases removed from V and 2 bases from J, the gap between germline ends came to 12 bases. This CDR3 is built from 15 residues. CDR1 is LGHDT and CDR2 is YNNKEL in the germline V gene (reference sequence). The DNA for the CDR3 is TGTGCCAGCAGCCATGCCCGGTTCAACACAGATACGCAGTATTTT. Translation: CASSHARFNTDTQYF.

This clone was recorded only once. V is TRBV7-2 and J is TRBJ2-7; 12 bases fit TRBD1. V dropped 5 bases and J dropped 5; count of bases not matched to a gene: 10. Germline lookup yields CDR1 SGHTA and CDR2 FQGNSA. This CDR3 has 16 amino acids. The CDR3 DNA is TGTGCCAGCAGCCTAAAATCCGGGACAGGGGGCCACGAGCAGTACTTC. This gives the protein CASSLKSGTGGHEQYF.

This chain links TRBV6-5 with TRBJ2-7, with D tentatively TRBD1 (6 bases). The CDR3 has 14 residues. V was shortened by 0 bases and J by 3 bases, with 9 bases between the two germline ends. Germline lookup yields CDR1 MNHEY and CDR2 SVGAGI. The CDR3 here is CASSYSQGYYEQYF. CDR3 nucleotide sequence: TGTGCCAGCAGTTACTCACAGGGATACTACGAGCAGTACTTC.

The rearrangement links TRBV13 to TRBJ2-7; 11 nucleotides match TRBD2. The CDR3 runs 15 residues. V trimming: 4 bases; J trimming: 2 bases; junction bases outside the gene matches: 4. CDR1 and CDR2 (germline): PRHDT, FYEKMQ (reference sequence). The CDR3 DNA is TGTGCCAGCAGCTCCGGGACTAGCGGCCCCTACGAGCAGTACTTC. It yields the protein CASSSGTSGPYEQYF.

For this clone: Other DNA sequences within the sample encode an identical CDR3. The J gene is TRBJ1-1, the V gene TRBV7-3; D unresolved. The length of the CDR3 is 14 residues. With 0 bases removed from V and 2 bases from J, the gap between germline ends came to 7 bases. Germline-derived CDR1 and CDR2 are SGHTA and FQGTGA. The CDR3 is CASSLTGSNTEAFF. In nucleotides, the CDR3 is TGTGCCAGCAGCTTAACGGGTAGCAACACTGAAGCTTTCTTT.

The chain links TRBV11-2 to TRBJ2-5; D is unclear. This CDR3 has 12 residues. Germline V gene data show CDR1 as SGHAT and CDR2 as FQNNGV. Trimming removed 2 bases from V and 5 bases from J, with 6 bases in between. This chain's CDR3 is CASSLYSETQYF. The CDR3 bases are TGTGCCAGCAGCTTATATAGCGAGACCCAGTACTTC.